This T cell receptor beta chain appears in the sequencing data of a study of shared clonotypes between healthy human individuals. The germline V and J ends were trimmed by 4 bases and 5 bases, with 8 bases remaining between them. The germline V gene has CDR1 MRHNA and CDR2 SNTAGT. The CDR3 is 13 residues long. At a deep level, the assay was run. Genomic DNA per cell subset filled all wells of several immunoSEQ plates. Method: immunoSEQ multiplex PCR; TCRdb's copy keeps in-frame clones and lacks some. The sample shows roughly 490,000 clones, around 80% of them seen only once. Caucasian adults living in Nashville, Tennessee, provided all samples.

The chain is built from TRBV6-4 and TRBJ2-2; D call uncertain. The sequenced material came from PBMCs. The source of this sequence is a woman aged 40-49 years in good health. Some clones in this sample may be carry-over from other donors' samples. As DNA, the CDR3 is TGTGCCAGCAGTGTAAGCCCGACCGGGGAGCTGTTTTTT. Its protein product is CASSVSPTGELFF.